The present T cell receptor beta chain was sequenced within a study of metastatic and nonmetastatic thyroid tumors. With MiXCR, TCRdb called clones anew from the PCR reads. The table lists roughly 38,000 clones, roughly 19% of them singletons. Thyroid surgery had not been preceded by any treatment in any patient. The V gene's germline CDR1 is PRHDT and CDR2 FYEKMQ (reference sequence). V was pared by 5 bases and J by 1 base, with 11 bases between. The CDR3 is 15 residues long. Sample: blood. The rearrangement uses TRBV13 and TRBJ2-2; D remains ambiguous. The sequence came from a female donor with papillary thyroid cancer or a benign thyroid nodule (not recorded which). Some clones in this sample may be carry-over from other donors' samples. CDR3 nucleotide sequence: TGTGCCAGCAGCACAACGAACGGGAACACCGGGGAGCTGTTTTTT. The encoded protein is CASSTTNGNTGELFF.